These T cell receptor beta chains were read from a single sample in a study of blood T cell repertoires in COVID-19. Profiling relied on immunoSEQ multiplex PCR, and the TCRdb table lists in-frame clones only, not all of them. The data hold 40,000 to 60,000 clones, with under 85% observed a single time. What was sequenced was peripheral blood. The origin of the receptors is a human donor in a cohort sampled during active COVID-19. Each CDR3 is given with its conserved first and last residue. Each record gives: D gene, V gene, CDR3 length, clone size, J gene, CDR3 protein, CDR3 DNA. D genes are given only for firm matches. Size is stated for part of the rows, as once, few or many counts, or as a class when the clone is expanded.

D gene: NA; V gene: TRBV7-3; CDR3 length: 15; clone size: few; J gene: TRBJ1-1; CDR3 protein: CASSLNGPRGTEAFF; CDR3 DNA: TGTGCCAGCAGCTTAAACGGCCCTAGGGGCACTGAAGCTTTCTTT
D gene: NA; V gene: TRBV5-5; CDR3 length: 16; clone size: NA; J gene: TRBJ1-2; CDR3 protein: CASSRTHRTQTYGYTF; CDR3 DNA: TGTGCCAGCAGCCGCACCCACAGAACCCAAACTTATGGCTACACCTTC
D gene: NA; V gene: TRBV7-2; CDR3 length: 15; clone size: NA; J gene: TRBJ1-1; CDR3 protein: CASSPTPPEGGEAFF; CDR3 DNA: TGTGCCAGCAGCCCGACGCCGCCGGAGGGTGGTGAAGCTTTCTTT
D gene: NA; V gene: TRBV5-6; CDR3 length: 17; clone size: NA; J gene: TRBJ2-7; CDR3 protein: CASSLSTLASLKNEQYF; CDR3 DNA: TGTGCCAGCAGCTTGTCCACTCTAGCGTCACTGAAAAACGAGCAGTACTTC
D gene: NA; V gene: TRBV30; CDR3 length: 14; clone size: NA; J gene: TRBJ1-4; CDR3 protein: CAWSVSRLNEKLFF; CDR3 DNA: TGTGCCTGGAGTGTAAGCAGGCTTAATGAAAAACTGTTTTTT
D gene: NA; V gene: TRBV20-1; CDR3 length: 11; clone size: NA; J gene: TRBJ2-3; CDR3 protein: CSAKHGDTQYF; CDR3 DNA: TGCAGTGCTAAGCATGGAGATACGCAGTATTTT
D gene: NA; V gene: TRBV30; CDR3 length: 15; clone size: NA; J gene: TRBJ1-5; CDR3 protein: CAWTPGAGVNQPQHF; CDR3 DNA: TGTGCCTGGACTCCAGGGGCGGGGGTCAATCAGCCCCAGCATTTT
D gene: NA; V gene: TRBV28; CDR3 length: 14; clone size: NA; J gene: TRBJ2-1; CDR3 protein: CASLVGGPDNEQFF; CDR3 DNA: TGTGCCAGCCTCGTTGGGGGCCCCGACAATGAGCAGTTCTTC
D gene: TRBD2; V gene: TRBV7-2; CDR3 length: 16; clone size: NA; J gene: TRBJ2-7; CDR3 protein: CASSLTPGLVSGEQYF; CDR3 DNA: TGTGCCAGCAGCTTAACTCCGGGACTAGTTTCGGGCGAGCAGTACTTC
D gene: NA; V gene: TRBV30; CDR3 length: 13; clone size: NA; J gene: TRBJ1-3; CDR3 protein: CAWSVLSGNTIYF; CDR3 DNA: TGTGCCTGGAGTGTCCTCTCTGGAAACACCATATATTTT
D gene: NA; V gene: TRBV5-1; CDR3 length: 15; clone size: once; J gene: TRBJ2-2; CDR3 protein: CASSLVQTNTGELFF; CDR3 DNA: TGCGCCAGCAGCTTGGTCCAGACAAACACCGGGGAGCTGTTTTTT
D gene: TRBD1; V gene: TRBV6-5; CDR3 length: 15; clone size: NA; J gene: TRBJ1-2; CDR3 protein: CASNTGQGAQYGYTF; CDR3 DNA: TGTGCCAGCAACACCGGACAGGGGGCGCAGTATGGCTACACCTTC
D gene: TRBD2; V gene: TRBV30; CDR3 length: 14; clone size: NA; J gene: TRBJ2-5; CDR3 protein: CAWNGGRARETQYF; CDR3 DNA: TGTGCCTGGAACGGAGGGAGGGCCCGAGAGACCCAGTACTTC
D gene: NA; V gene: TRBV11-3; CDR3 length: 13; clone size: NA; J gene: TRBJ2-3; CDR3 protein: CASSSHPADTQYF; CDR3 DNA: TGTGCCAGCAGCTCACACCCCGCAGATACGCAGTATTTT
D gene: NA; V gene: TRBV11-2; CDR3 length: 17; clone size: NA; J gene: TRBJ1-4; CDR3 protein: CASSLGVSRGVGEKLFF; CDR3 DNA: TGTGCCAGCAGCTTAGGGGTTAGCAGGGGAGTCGGTGAAAAACTGTTTTTT
D gene: TRBD1; V gene: TRBV30; CDR3 length: 15; clone size: NA; J gene: TRBJ1-4; CDR3 protein: CAWSGGGTGGEKLFF; CDR3 DNA: TGTGCCTGGAGCGGTGGCGGGACAGGGGGTGAAAAACTGTTTTTT
D gene: TRBD1; V gene: TRBV5-1; CDR3 length: 14; clone size: NA; J gene: TRBJ1-2; CDR3 protein: CASSSGDRGYGYTF; CDR3 DNA: TGCGCCAGCAGCTCCGGGGACAGAGGGTATGGCTACACCTTC
D gene: NA; V gene: TRBV2; CDR3 length: 16; clone size: NA; J gene: TRBJ2-2; CDR3 protein: CASSVQGIANTGELFF; CDR3 DNA: TGTGCCAGCAGTGTGCAGGGAATCGCGAACACCGGGGAGCTGTTTTTT
D gene: TRBD1; V gene: TRBV4-3; CDR3 length: 15; clone size: NA; J gene: TRBJ2-2; CDR3 protein: CASSLHDRATGELFF; CDR3 DNA: TGCGCCAGCAGCTTACACGACAGGGCCACCGGGGAGCTGTTTTTT
D gene: NA; V gene: TRBV28; CDR3 length: 15; clone size: NA; J gene: TRBJ1-2; CDR3 protein: CASTLSERRGYGYTF; CDR3 DNA: TGTGCCAGCACCCTTTCTGAACGCCGGGGCTATGGCTACACCTTC
D gene: TRBD2; V gene: TRBV5-1; CDR3 length: 15; clone size: NA; J gene: TRBJ2-5; CDR3 protein: CASSVELASGETQYF; CDR3 DNA: TGCGCCAGCAGCGTCGAACTAGCTAGCGGAGAGACCCAGTACTTC
D gene: NA; V gene: TRBV7-9; CDR3 length: 14; clone size: once; J gene: TRBJ1-5; CDR3 protein: CASSLFGANQPQHF; CDR3 DNA: TGTGCCAGCAGCTTATTTGGGGCTAATCAGCCCCAGCATTTT
D gene: NA; V gene: TRBV30; CDR3 length: 13; clone size: few; J gene: TRBJ1-5; CDR3 protein: CAWSTGWRQPQHF; CDR3 DNA: TGTGCCTGGAGTACAGGGTGGCGGCAGCCCCAGCATTTT
D gene: TRBD2; V gene: TRBV2; CDR3 length: 16; clone size: NA; J gene: TRBJ2-2; CDR3 protein: CASKGSGGVNTGELFF; CDR3 DNA: TGTGCCAGCAAGGGTAGCGGGGGGGTAAACACCGGGGAGCTGTTTTTT
D gene: NA; V gene: TRBV11-3; CDR3 length: 14; clone size: NA; J gene: TRBJ1-4; CDR3 protein: CASSLSGVDEKLFF; CDR3 DNA: TGTGCCAGCAGCCTATCAGGGGTTGATGAAAAACTGTTTTTT
D gene: TRBD1; V gene: TRBV29-1; CDR3 length: 11; clone size: NA; J gene: TRBJ1-1; CDR3 protein: CSAHTGAEAFF; CDR3 DNA: TGCAGCGCTCACACAGGGGCCGAAGCTTTCTTT
D gene: TRBD1; V gene: TRBV5-1; CDR3 length: 15; clone size: NA; J gene: TRBJ2-1; CDR3 protein: CASSLGQGARNEQFF; CDR3 DNA: TGCGCCAGCAGCTTGGGGCAGGGGGCACGGAATGAGCAGTTCTTC
D gene: NA; V gene: TRBV2; CDR3 length: 12; clone size: NA; J gene: TRBJ1-2; CDR3 protein: CARGIQGGGYTF; CDR3 DNA: TGTGCCAGAGGGATCCAGGGAGGTGGCTACACCTTC
D gene: TRBD1; V gene: TRBV5-1; CDR3 length: 14; clone size: once; J gene: TRBJ1-1; CDR3 protein: CASSARQGYTEAFF; CDR3 DNA: TGCGCCAGCAGCGCCCGACAGGGGTACACTGAAGCTTTCTTT
D gene: TRBD2; V gene: TRBV28; CDR3 length: 15; clone size: NA; J gene: TRBJ2-1; CDR3 protein: CASSHSGSKDNEQFF; CDR3 DNA: TGTGCCAGCAGCCATAGCGGGAGTAAGGACAATGAGCAGTTCTTC
D gene: NA; V gene: TRBV18; CDR3 length: 15; clone size: NA; J gene: TRBJ2-7; CDR3 protein: CASSPPGQFVYEQYF; CDR3 DNA: TGTGCCAGCTCACCACCGGGACAATTTGTATACGAGCAGTACTTC
D gene: TRBD1; V gene: TRBV24-1; CDR3 length: 14; clone size: few; J gene: TRBJ1-5; CDR3 protein: CATSDSGQLTPQHF; CDR3 DNA: TGTGCCACCAGTGATTCGGGACAGCTAACGCCCCAGCATTTT
D gene: TRBD1; V gene: TRBV28; CDR3 length: 15; clone size: NA; J gene: TRBJ2-1; CDR3 protein: CASSTRDRQRKLGFF; CDR3 DNA: TGTGCCAGCAGTACCCGGGACAGGCAACGGAAATTGGGGTTCTTC
D gene: TRBD1; V gene: TRBV3-1/TRBV3-2; CDR3 length: 13; clone size: NA; J gene: TRBJ1-1; CDR3 protein: CASSNQGDTEAFF; CDR3 DNA: TGTGCCAGCAGCAACCAGGGGGACACTGAAGCTTTCTTT
D gene: TRBD1; V gene: TRBV30; CDR3 length: 14; clone size: NA; J gene: TRBJ1-2; CDR3 protein: CAWRNRGTDYGYTF; CDR3 DNA: TGTGCCTGGCGTAACAGGGGGACGGACTATGGCTACACCTTC